This T cell receptor (beta chain) originates from a study of T cell changes during pregnancy in multiple sclerosis. The ends lost 3 bases at V and 0 bases at J; junction bases unmatched: 11. Germline CDR1 reads SEHNR; CDR2 reads FQNEAQ (reference sequence). The CDR3 covers 19 residues. Profiled with immunoSEQ multiplex PCR; TCRdb holds only in-frame clones, not every one. The table includes about 32,000 clones, approximately 90% detected once. The sample here was CD8+ T cells from peripheral blood mononuclear cells, taken in the first trimester of pregnancy. This TCR derives from a female donor with multiple sclerosis, enrolled in a pregnancy study. This chain connects TRBV7-9 to TRBJ2-1; 10 nucleotides align to TRBD2. The CDR3 sequence is CASSFLTRTSGSSYNEQFF. DNA for the CDR3: TGTGCCAGCAGCTTTTTGACACGGACTAGCGGAAGCTCCTACAATGAGCAGTTCTTC.